This TCR beta chain is drawn from a study of beta chain features in type 1 diabetes. Background on the study: Examination of sorted cells across all samples involved about 100,000,000 cells.

V was shortened by 3 bases and J by 2 bases, with 6 bases between the two germline ends. The CDR3 runs 13 residues. Germline V gene data show CDR1 as SGHNT and CDR2 as YYREEE (reference sequence). The study reverse transcribed the entire isolated RNA, so it sequenced expressed TCRB transcripts. Profiling relied on immunoSEQ multiplex PCR, and the TCRdb table lists in-frame clones only, not all of them. Here the sample spans hundreds of thousands of clones, about 12% being singletons. This clone was counted only a few times. The antigen is unknown. Whole-study results and caveats: Junctions at VDJ sites from type 1 diabetes patients had fewer insertions and more deletions. Among patients, naive, central memory and Treg TCRB repertoires appeared more similar than among healthy donors.

The material sequenced was naive CD4+ T cells from blood. This sequence was found in a man between 18 and 29 years old in good health. The V call is TRBV5-4, the J call TRBJ1-5; D may be TRBD1 (6 bases). CDR3 loop: CASSSGGNQPQHF. The CDR3 coding sequence is TGTGCCAGCAGCTCAGGGGGCAATCAGCCCCAGCATTTT.